The sequence of this T cell receptor (beta chain) was determined in a study of regulatory T cells in long-lasting Graves disease. Stated time point: newly diagnosed GD, antithyroid drugs for less than 3 months. The TCR library was made from RNA that had been extracted from PBMCs in TRIzol. This clonotype was seen ten or more times. According to the study, TCR beta libraries were built with iRepertoire HTBI primers and CDR3-region Arm-PCR. TCRdb passed the multiplex PCR reads through MiXCR, listing each CDR3 protein once. The profile shows fewer than 550,000 distinct CDR3 sequences, about 16% of them singletons. The CDR3 has 14 residues. The germline V and J ends were trimmed by 7 bases and 4 bases, with 14 bases remaining between them. Germline CDR1 and CDR2: MDHEN and SYDVKM. This sample was also put to use in a study of T cells in Graves' hyperthyroidism and ophthalmopathy.

The sequence derives from a woman aged 40-65 years with Graves disease. The chain recombines TRBV28 with TRBJ1-5, with D maybe TRBD1 (6 bases). Sequencing was performed on peripheral blood mononuclear cells (PBMCs), taken at new diagnosis, from a patient treated with antithyroid drugs. The CDR3 nucleotides are TGTGCCAGCAATTGGGGGGCCCAAAATCAGCCCCAGCATTTT. It translates to CASNWGAQNQPQHF.